This T cell receptor beta chain was recorded in a study of graft-versus-host responses after intestinal transplantation. Background on the study: Recipients uniformly received anti-thymocyte globulin induction, followed by tacrolimus and steroids for roughly 3 years. Study results and limitations: Early post-transplant HvG declines showed an association with peak circulating GvH clone levels. The recipient marrow held GvH clones, and some of them showed up first in ileum or blood. Clonal ratios of graft-versus-host to host-versus-graft in allografts were high for patients exhibiting graft-donor T cell macrochimerism.

Comments on this clone: Its specificity is not known.

Some clones are missing from TCRdb's copy, which holds only in-frame ones; the method was immunoSEQ multiplex PCR. Of roughly 97,000 clones listed, approximately 90% are singletons. The V gene lost 4 bases and the J gene lost 3 bases, with 9 bases spanning the gap. Looked up from germline, CDR1 is MGHRA and CDR2 is YSYEKL. The CDR3 is 13 amino acids. J is TRBJ1-2 and V is TRBV4-1; no clear D. The sequence derives from a human patient who received an intestinal transplant, so some T cells may come from the graft donor. Sequenced here: PBMCs, sampled about 460 days after intestinal transplant. This CDR3 is CASSPWTDYGYTF. The CDR3 DNA reads as TGCGCCAGCAGCCCCTGGACTGACTATGGCTACACCTTC.